This TCR beta chain was recovered during a study of T cells in Graves' hyperthyroidism and ophthalmopathy (dated by TCRdb to between 2018 and 2021). In the study overall: Peripheral blood was sampled at the time of initial diagnosis, prior to any treatment. To identify TCR V-J signatures that set the groups apart, the researchers used a discovery cohort of about a hundred patients, made up of 40 to 45 with Graves' ophthalmopathy and 57 with stable Graves' hyperthyroidism. Prospective prediction of ophthalmopathy was tested in an independent validation cohort of fewer than 20 hyperthyroidism patients and some 17 patients who later progressed to ophthalmopathy. For training and testing, the roughly 97 patients in the discovery cohort were randomly divided in a 7:3 ratio. In addition, the study compared T-cell repertoires in thyroid tissue and in blood from about 6 Graves' hyperthyroidism patients. After blood sampling, hyperthyroidism patients were treated with methimazole at a starting dose of 30 mg daily, and ophthalmopathy patients were treated with high-dose intravenous methylprednisolone. The paper reports TCR Vbeta CDR3 sequencing of some 140 peripheral blood samples: 40 or so ophthalmopathy, roughly 74 hyperthyroidism and 17 progressor patients. What the study reported, not specific to this receptor: No statistical method was used to set the sample size in advance, and investigators knew the group allocation. Most expanded thyroid clonotypes (frequency above 0.001) were also found in blood, which suggests that blood repertoires may mirror thyroid immune responses. In validation, progression to ophthalmopathy was predicted by the model with 70.59% sensitivity and just over 72% specificity, a median of 6.5 months before onset. A 13 V-J signature model separated ophthalmopathy from stable hyperthyroidism, with roughly 88% sensitivity and about 81% specificity in cross-validation and 80%/75% in testing.

The TCR beta CDR3 regions were amplified from the RNA transcripts. The TCR CDR3 was subjected to a first round of RT-PCR using the HTBI primer set and the Qiagen OneStep RT-PCR kit. Libraries were constructed in a second round of multiplex PCR, after which size selection and purification were performed. Sequencing of the libraries was done on an Illumina HiSeq2000 using paired-end 100 bp reads. Per the authors' processing: Raw data were processed with SOAPnuke, discarding reads with adapters, uncalled bases, mean Phred below 15, or no exact constant-primer or identifier match. COPE v1.2.5 was used to merge high-quality paired reads, and clonotypes were defined as unique nucleotide sequences. MiTCR v1.1 was used to align the clonotypes against IMGT TRBV, TRBD and TRBJ reference segments. The analysis included only V-J combinations with a frequency above 0.0001, which together covered around 99% of the repertoires. A TCS score was defined as the ratio between F50 (clonal expansion) and ExV (chaos), using BLOSUM62-based TCRdist between CDR3 peptides within each V-J. Welch's t-statistics and random forest reduced 500 to 550 V-J features to 13, which were used in a naive Bayes classifier (R e1071). TCRdb cleaned the public reads at Q25 with fastp, built clones with MiXCR and kept in-frame beta chains. Identical CDR3 proteins give one entry, which carries the most common genes and DNA. TCRdb's processing, not the authors', yielded these V and J calls. In all, the sample holds 490,000 or so distinct CDR3 sequences, and around a fifth of those were seen once. Approximately 54% of the sample is taken by the ten largest.

The table lists this clonotype with a few counts. Its antigen is not yet known. Nothing much larger sits one base from this clone, and base qualities are not available. Ophthalmopathy patients had moderately to severely active disease, Clinical Activity Score of at least 3, NOSPECS grade of at least 4, and duration under 3 months. Patients with uncontrolled infections, other autoimmune diseases, pregnancy or lactation were excluded. Diagnoses relied on clinical symptoms, serum thyroxine and TRAb, thyroid ultrasound and orbital computed tomography. Ficoll-Paque density gradient centrifugation was used to isolate PBMCs from 8.5 to 10 ml of fresh peripheral blood. Total RNA was extracted using Trizol reagent, and RNA quality was assessed on an Agilent 2100 Bioanalyzer. V is reduced by 2 bases and J by 6 bases, leaving a spacing of 11 bases between them. CDR1 MNHEY and CDR2 SVGAGI are derived from the germline V gene. From the cysteine through the phenylalanine, the CDR3 covers 13 amino acids. Of the read, only the CDR3 DNA is kept; its 39 bases are in frame from base 1.

Sequencing was done on a sample of blood. The receptor comes from a woman aged 65 to 85 with Graves' ophthalmopathy. The chain uses TRBV6-5 and TRBJ2-7, and perhaps TRBD1 as D gene, on 5 matching bases. For the CDR3, the sequence is CASSYGAVGEQYF. DNA sequence: TGTGCCAGCAGTTACGGGGCGGTCGGCGAGCAGTACTTC.